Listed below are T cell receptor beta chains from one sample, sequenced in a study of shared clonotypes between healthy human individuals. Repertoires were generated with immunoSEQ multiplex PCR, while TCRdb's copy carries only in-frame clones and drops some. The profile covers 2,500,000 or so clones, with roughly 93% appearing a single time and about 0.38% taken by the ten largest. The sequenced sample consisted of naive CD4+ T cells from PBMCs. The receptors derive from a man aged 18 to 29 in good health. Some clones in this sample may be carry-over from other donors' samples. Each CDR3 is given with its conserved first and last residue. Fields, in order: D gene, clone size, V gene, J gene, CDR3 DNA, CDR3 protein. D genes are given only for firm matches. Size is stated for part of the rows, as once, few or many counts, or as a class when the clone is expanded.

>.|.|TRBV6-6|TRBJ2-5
TGTGCCAGCAGGGAGGGGGGATCAGGGACCCAGTACTTC
CASREGGSGTQYF
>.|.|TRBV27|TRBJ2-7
TGTGCCAGCAGTTTAAAGGATGGCTACGAGCAGTACTTC
CASSLKDGYEQYF
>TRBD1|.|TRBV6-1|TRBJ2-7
TGTGCCGGAGGGACAGGGGGCTACGAGCAGTACTTC
CAGGTGGYEQYF
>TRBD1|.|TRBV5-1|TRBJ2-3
TGCGCCAGCAGCTGGACAGGGGTCAACACAGATACGCAGTATTTT
CASSWTGVNTDTQYF
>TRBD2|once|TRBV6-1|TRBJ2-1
TGTGCCAGCAGTTCCAGCAGCGGGAGTCAGTTCTTC
CASSSSSGSQFF
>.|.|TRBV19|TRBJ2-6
TGTGCCAGTAGTAGACACGGGGCCAACGTCCTGACTTTC
CASSRHGANVLTF
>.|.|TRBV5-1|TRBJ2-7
TGCGCCAGCAGCTTGGGAGGACAACCTTCCTACGAGCAGTACTTC
CASSLGGQPSYEQYF
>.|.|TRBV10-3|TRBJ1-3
TGTGCCATAAGACAGGCGGCCTCTGGAAACACCATATATTTT
CAIRQAASGNTIYF
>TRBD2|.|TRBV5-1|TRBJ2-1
TGCGCCAGCAGCTTAACCAGCGGGAGGACCCTCTCCCCCTACAATGAGCAGTTCTTC
CASSLTSGRTLSPYNEQFF
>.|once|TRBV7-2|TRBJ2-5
TGTGCCAGCAGCTCACCTAGTGGGGAGACCCAGTACTTC
CASSSPSGETQYF
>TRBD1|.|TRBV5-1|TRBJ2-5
TGCGCCAGCAGCCCAGGGACAGACCAAGAGACCCAGTACTTC
CASSPGTDQETQYF
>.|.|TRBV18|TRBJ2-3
TGTGCCAGCTCACCACAGAGAAAATCAGATACGCAGTATTTT
CASSPQRKSDTQYF
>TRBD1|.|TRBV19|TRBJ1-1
TGTGCCAGCAAAAAACAGGGGGCGCAAAACTTGGCTGAAGCTTTCTTT
CASKKQGAQNLAEAFF
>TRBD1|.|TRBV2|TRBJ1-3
TGTGCCAGCAGTGTGGACAGGGCCTCAGACACCATATATTTT
CASSVDRASDTIYF
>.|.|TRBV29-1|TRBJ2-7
TGCAGCGTTGAAGGTATCGGTGGGGTTAGGCCCCAAGAGCAGTACTTC
CSVEGIGGVRPQEQYF
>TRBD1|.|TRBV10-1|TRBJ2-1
TGCGCCAGCAGATCGGGACAGGGTACCTACAATGAGCAGTTCTTC
CASRSGQGTYNEQFF
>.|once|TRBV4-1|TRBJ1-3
TGCGCCAGCAGCCAAGAGTACTCTGGAAACACCATATATTTT
CASSQEYSGNTIYF
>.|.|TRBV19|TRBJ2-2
TGTGCCAGTAGTTCACAAAACACCGGGGAGCTGTTTTTT
CASSSQNTGELFF
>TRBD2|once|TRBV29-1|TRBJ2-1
TGTGGGGCTAGCGGGGATATCATGAGCTCCTACAATGAGCAGTTCTTC
CGASGDIMSSYNEQFF
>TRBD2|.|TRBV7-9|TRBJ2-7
TGTGCCAGCAGTGTAGGGCTAGCGGGAGACGAGCAGTACTTC
CASSVGLAGDEQYF
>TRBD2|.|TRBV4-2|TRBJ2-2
TGTGCCAGCAGCCAAGATTTGCGGGGGGCCGCCGCGAACACCGGGGAGCTGTTTTTT
CASSQDLRGAAANTGELFF
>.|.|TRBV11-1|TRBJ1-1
TGTGCCAGCAACTCCCCACAGGGTGGGGACACTGAAGCTTTCTTT
CASNSPQGGDTEAFF